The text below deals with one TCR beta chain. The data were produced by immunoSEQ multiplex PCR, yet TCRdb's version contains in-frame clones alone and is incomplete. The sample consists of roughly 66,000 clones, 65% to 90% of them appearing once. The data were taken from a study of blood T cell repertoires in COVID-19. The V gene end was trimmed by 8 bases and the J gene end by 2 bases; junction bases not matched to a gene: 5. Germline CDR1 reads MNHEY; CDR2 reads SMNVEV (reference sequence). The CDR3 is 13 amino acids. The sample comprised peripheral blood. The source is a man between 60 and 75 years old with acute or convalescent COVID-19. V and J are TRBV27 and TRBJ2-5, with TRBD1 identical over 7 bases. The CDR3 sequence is CASQKGQQETQYF. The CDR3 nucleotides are TGTGCCAGCCAGAAGGGACAGCAAGAGACCCAGTACTTC.